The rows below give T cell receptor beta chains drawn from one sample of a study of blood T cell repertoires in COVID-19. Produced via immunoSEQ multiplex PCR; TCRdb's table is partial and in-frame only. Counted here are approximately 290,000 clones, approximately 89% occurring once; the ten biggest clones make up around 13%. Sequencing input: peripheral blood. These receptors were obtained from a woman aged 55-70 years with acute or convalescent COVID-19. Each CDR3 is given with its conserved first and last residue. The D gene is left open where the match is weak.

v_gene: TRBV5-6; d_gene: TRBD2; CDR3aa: CASSLRPSGGPNEQFF
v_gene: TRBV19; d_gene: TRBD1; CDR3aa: CASSGQGVNYGYTF
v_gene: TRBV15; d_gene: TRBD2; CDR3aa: CATSRDGSSGSAGELFF
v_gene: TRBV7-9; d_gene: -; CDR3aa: CASSLGQGTETQYF
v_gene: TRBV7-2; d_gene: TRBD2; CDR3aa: CASSPRTSGTDTQYF
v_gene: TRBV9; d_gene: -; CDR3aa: CASSFLVAASPLHF
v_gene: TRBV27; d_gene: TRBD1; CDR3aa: CASGADRENYGYTF
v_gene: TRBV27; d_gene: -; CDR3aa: CASSPRTGTLADEQFF
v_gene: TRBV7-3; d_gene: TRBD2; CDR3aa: CASRSPDASGVNNEQFF
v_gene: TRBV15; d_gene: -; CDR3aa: CATSSGTGGASLTGGYTF
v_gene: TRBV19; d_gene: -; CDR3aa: CASSTDRPIRGNTIYF
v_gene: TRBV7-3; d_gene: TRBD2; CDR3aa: CARTGGSSYEQYF
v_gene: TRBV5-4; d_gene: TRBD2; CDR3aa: CASSPLAGGQETQYF
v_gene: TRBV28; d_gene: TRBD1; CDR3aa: CASSLVTPGGQPQHF
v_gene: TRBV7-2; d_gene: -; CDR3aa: CASSSNSNQPQHF
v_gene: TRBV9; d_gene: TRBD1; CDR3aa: CASSVSGQTTYNEQFF
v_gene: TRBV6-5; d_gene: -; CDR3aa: CASRSRGTSSYEQYF
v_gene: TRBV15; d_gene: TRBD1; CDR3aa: CATSLSGQGNEKLFF
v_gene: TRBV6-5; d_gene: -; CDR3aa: CASSYTPDRGSEAFF
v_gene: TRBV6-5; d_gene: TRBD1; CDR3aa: CASSSGRGHYGYTF
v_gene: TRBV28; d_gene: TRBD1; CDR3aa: CASSLERSTGSYGYTF
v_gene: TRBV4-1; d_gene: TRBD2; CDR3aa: CASSPGPVAGASEQFF
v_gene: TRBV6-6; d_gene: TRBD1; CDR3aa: CASRGQGISYEQYF
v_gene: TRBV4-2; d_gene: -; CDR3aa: CASSQGRDSSYEQYF
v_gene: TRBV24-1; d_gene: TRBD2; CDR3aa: CATSDIGAGGPLTDTQYF
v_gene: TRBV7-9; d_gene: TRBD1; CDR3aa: CASSFPLPTGTSGGYTF
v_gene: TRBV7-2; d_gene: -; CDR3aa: CASSYGPNTGELFF